This TCR beta chain came from a study of blood T cells in healthy people across ages. Study conclusions and caveats: Correlation between TCR beta diversity and naive T cell percentage was strong.

With regard to this clonotype: The antigen is undetermined. No DNA is shown, since the ends of the CDR3 on it are uncertain; the CDR3 is the one TCRdb lists.

A J-beta primer mix and a sample-barcoded 5' primer were used in a second PCR of roughly 6 to 11 cycles. TCRdb reprocessed the 5' RACE reads via MiXCR and lists one record per CDR3 protein. Counted here are some 1,800,000 distinct CDR3 sequences, approximately 40% occurring once; the ten biggest clones make up 23%. From its first to its last residue, the CDR3 has 14 amino acids. Germline V gene lookup returns CDR1 SGDLS and CDR2 YYNGEE. V gene TRBV9 combines with J gene TRBJ2-5; TRBD1 reflects the table's D call only, with no check against the DNA. This sequence originates from a human donor in good health. The sequenced sample consisted of blood. The CDR3 here is CACSAGQGFNEQYF.